These T cell receptor beta chains were read from a single sample in a study of spatial heterogeneity in lung cancer. TCRdb called the 5' RACE reads again in MiXCR, with one record for every CDR3 protein. The data hold about 80,000 distinct CDR3 sequences, with about a fifth observed a single time. The sample in question was PBMCs, obtained at surgery. All receptors derive from a male donor with early-stage non-small cell lung cancer. Both conserved end residues are part of each CDR3. D genes are given only for firm matches. Clone size is given for some rows only: seen once, a few or many times, or a class if the clone is expanded.

j_gene	v_gene	abundance	d_gene	CDR3aa	CDR3nt
TRBJ2-7	TRBV7-9	few	TRBD1	CASSRGQGADEQYF	TGTGCCAGCAGCCGGGGGCAGGGGGCTGACGAGCAGTACTTC
TRBJ2-1	TRBV20-1	NA	TRBD2	CSASATSGSREQFF	TGCAGTGCTAGCGCGACTAGCGGGAGCAGGGAGCAGTTCTTC
TRBJ2-5	TRBV11-2	many	NA	CASSWGDQETQYF	TGTGCCAGCAGTTGGGGGGACCAAGAGACCCAGTACTTC
TRBJ2-7	TRBV10-3	many	NA	CATRDGNYEQYF	TGTGCCACCCGGGACGGAAATTACGAGCAGTACTTC
TRBJ2-2	TRBV12-3/TRBV12-4	NA	NA	CASTRGIPPGELFF	TGTGCCAGCACTCGGGGGATACCACCCGGGGAGCTGTTTTTT
TRBJ2-7	TRBV20-1	NA	NA	CSARADYEQYF	TGCAGTGCTAGGGCTGACTACGAGCAGTACTTC
TRBJ1-1	TRBV7-8	NA	NA	CASGDPGGRQAFF	TGTGCCAGCGGAGACCCGGGGGGGAGGCAAGCTTTCTTT
TRBJ2-2	TRBV12-3/TRBV12-4	NA	TRBD1	CASSPLPGQGAGTGELFF	TGTGCCAGCAGTCCGCTCCCGGGACAGGGGGCAGGCACCGGGGAGCTGTTTTTT
TRBJ1-5	TRBV7-8	many	NA	CASSLSDSLNQPQHF	TGTGCCAGCAGCTTATCGGACAGTCTCAATCAGCCCCAGCATTTT
TRBJ2-7	TRBV7-9	NA	NA	CASSPRQPSSSYEQYF	TGTGCCAGCAGCCCCAGACAGCCATCCAGCTCCTACGAGCAGTACTTC
TRBJ1-5	TRBV6-2/TRBV6-3	many	NA	CASRRGGGSNQPQHF	TGTGCCAGCAGACGGGGGGGTGGTAGCAATCAGCCCCAGCATTTT
TRBJ1-1	TRBV7-3	few	TRBD1	CASSQQGASEAFF	TGTGCCAGCAGCCAACAGGGGGCCTCTGAAGCTTTCTTT
TRBJ2-3	TRBV5-1	NA	TRBD2	CASRTGLAASDTQYF	TGCGCCAGCAGGACGGGACTAGCGGCTTCAGATACGCAGTATTTT
TRBJ1-1	TRBV29-1	medium-sized	NA	CSVELTQGSEAFF	TGCAGCGTTGAATTAACACAGGGCTCTGAAGCTTTCTTT
TRBJ2-3	TRBV6-2/TRBV6-3	many	NA	CASRGDGDDTQYF	TGTGCCAGCAGGGGGGACGGGGACGATACGCAGTATTTT
TRBJ2-1	TRBV5-4	NA	TRBD2	CASSLGGRIYEQFF	TGTGCCAGCAGCTTGGGCGGGAGAATCTATGAGCAGTTCTTC
TRBJ2-3	TRBV4-2	few	TRBD1	CASSLKQGDTQYF	TGTGCCAGCAGCTTAAAACAGGGGGATACGCAGTATTTT
TRBJ2-1	TRBV7-9	NA	NA	CASSLRQWGNEQFF	TGTGCCAGCAGCTTAAGACAGTGGGGCAATGAGCAGTTCTTC
TRBJ2-7	TRBV28	few	NA	CASSLVSYEQYF	TGTGCCAGCAGTTTAGTGTCCTACGAGCAGTACTTC
TRBJ1-1	TRBV3-1	many	NA	CASSQATGGTEAFF	TGTGCCAGCAGCCAAGCGACGGGAGGGACTGAAGCTTTCTTT
TRBJ2-1	TRBV9	medium-sized	NA	CASSVGAGYEQFF	TGTGCCAGCAGCGTAGGTGCGGGGTATGAGCAGTTCTTC